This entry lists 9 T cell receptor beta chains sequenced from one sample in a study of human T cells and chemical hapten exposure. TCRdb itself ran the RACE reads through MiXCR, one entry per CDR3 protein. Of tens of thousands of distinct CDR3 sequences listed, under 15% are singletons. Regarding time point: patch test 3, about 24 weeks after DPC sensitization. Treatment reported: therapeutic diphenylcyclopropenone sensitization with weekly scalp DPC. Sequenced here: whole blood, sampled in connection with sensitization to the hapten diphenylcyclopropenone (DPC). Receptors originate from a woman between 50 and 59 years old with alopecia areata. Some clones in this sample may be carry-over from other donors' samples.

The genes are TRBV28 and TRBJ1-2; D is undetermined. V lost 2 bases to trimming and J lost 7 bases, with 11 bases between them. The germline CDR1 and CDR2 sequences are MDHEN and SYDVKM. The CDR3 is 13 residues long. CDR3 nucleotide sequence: TGTGCCAGCAGTTTACCGCACAGCGGTGGCTACACCTTC. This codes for CASSLPHSGGYTF.

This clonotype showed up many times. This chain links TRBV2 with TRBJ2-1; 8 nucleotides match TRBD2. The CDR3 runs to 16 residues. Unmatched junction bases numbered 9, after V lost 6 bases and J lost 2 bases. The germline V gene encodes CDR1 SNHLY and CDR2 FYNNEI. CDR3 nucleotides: TGTGCCAGCAGCCATCAGACTAGCGCGACCTACAATGAGCAGTTCTTC. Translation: CASSHQTSATYNEQFF.

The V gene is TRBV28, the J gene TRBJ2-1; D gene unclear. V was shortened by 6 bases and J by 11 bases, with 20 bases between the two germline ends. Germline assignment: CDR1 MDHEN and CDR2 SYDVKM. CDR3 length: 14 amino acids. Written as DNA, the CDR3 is TGTGCCAGCAGGCTACCTTCCTTCGCCCCGAAGCAGTTCTTC. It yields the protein CASRLPSFAPKQFF.

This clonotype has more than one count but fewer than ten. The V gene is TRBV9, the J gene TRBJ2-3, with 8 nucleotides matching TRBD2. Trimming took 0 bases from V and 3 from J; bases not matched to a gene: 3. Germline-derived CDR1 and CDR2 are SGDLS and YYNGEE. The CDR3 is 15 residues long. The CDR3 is CASSVAGGETDTQYF. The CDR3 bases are TGTGCCAGCAGCGTAGCGGGAGGGGAGACAGATACGCAGTATTTT.

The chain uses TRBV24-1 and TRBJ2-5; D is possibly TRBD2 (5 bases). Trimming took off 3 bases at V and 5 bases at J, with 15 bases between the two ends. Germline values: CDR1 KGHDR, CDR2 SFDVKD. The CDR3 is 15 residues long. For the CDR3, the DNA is TGTGCCACCAGTGATCCTTACAAGCCGGGGGAGACCCAGTACTTC. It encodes CATSDPYKPGETQYF.

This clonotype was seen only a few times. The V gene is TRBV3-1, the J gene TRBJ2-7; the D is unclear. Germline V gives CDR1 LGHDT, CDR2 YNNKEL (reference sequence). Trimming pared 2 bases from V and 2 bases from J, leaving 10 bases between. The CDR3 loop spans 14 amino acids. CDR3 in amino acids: CASSQSHLTYEQYF. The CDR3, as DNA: TGTGCCAGCAGCCAAAGCCACCTTACCTACGAGCAGTACTTC.

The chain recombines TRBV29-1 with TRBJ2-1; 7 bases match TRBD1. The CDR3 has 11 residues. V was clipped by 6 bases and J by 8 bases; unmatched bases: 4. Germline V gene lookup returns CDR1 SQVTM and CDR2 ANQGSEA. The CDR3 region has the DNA TGCAGCGTAAACAGGGGACATGAGCAGTTCTTC. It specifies CSVNRGHEQFF.

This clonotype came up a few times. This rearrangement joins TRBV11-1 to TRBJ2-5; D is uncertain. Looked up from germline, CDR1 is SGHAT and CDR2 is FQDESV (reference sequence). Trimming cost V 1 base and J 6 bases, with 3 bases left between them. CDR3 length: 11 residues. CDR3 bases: TGTGCCAGCAGCTTAGATCAGACCCAGTACTTC. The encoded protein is CASSLDQTQYF.

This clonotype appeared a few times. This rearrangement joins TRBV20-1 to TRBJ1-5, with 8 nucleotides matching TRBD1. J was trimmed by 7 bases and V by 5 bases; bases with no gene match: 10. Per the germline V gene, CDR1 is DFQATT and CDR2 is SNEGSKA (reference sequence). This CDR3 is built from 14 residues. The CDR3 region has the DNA TGCAGTGCTGGGACAGGACAGGGCGACCAGCCCCAGCATTTT. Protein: CSAGTGQGDQPQHF.